This T cell receptor (beta chain) was profiled in a study of T cells after yellow fever vaccination. A single record per CDR3 protein comes from TCRdb applying MiXCR to the 5' RACE reads. The sample comprises tens of thousands of distinct CDR3 sequences, about 7% of which are singletons, and 35% to 45% rests with the top ten. This clonotype was detected only a few times. Trimming removed 2 bases from V and 3 bases from J; junction bases left unmatched: 4. There are 15 residues in the CDR3. Germline CDR1 and CDR2: MNHEY and SVGAGI. This clonotype originated in a man in his thirties or forties who received the YFV17D yellow fever vaccine. Source: CD8+ T cells sorted from PBMCs, taken 15 days after the yellow fever booster vaccination. The chain is built from TRBV6-5 and TRBJ2-7; 10 bases fit TRBD2. The CDR3 is CASSYASSGSYEQYF. In nucleotides, the CDR3 is TGTGCCAGCAGTTACGCATCTAGCGGGAGCTACGAGCAGTACTTC.